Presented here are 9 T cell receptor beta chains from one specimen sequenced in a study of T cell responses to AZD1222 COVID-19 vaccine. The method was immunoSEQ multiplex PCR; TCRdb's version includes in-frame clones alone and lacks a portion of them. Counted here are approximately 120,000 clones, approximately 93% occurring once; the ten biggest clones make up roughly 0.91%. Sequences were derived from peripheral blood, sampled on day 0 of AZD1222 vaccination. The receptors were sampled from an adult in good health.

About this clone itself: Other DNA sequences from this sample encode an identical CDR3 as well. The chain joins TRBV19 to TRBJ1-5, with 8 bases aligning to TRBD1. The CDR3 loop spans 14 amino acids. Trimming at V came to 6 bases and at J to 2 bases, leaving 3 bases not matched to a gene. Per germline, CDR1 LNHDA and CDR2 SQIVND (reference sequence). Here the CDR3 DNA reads TGTGCCAGTAGCCCGACAGGGGGCAATCAGCCCCAGCATTTT. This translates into CASSPTGGNQPQHF.

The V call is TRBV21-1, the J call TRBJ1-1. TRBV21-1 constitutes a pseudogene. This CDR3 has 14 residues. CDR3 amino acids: CASSKEGDDTEAFF. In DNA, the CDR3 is TGTGCCAGCAGCAAAGAAGGGGACGACACTGAAGCTTTCTTT.

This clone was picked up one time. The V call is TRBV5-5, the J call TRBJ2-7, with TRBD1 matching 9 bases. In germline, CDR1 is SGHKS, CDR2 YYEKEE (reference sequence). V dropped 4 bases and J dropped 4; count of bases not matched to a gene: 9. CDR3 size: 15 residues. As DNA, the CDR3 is TGTGCCAGCAGCGAAATAGGGACAGGGATTTACGAGCAGTACTTC. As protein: CASSEIGTGIYEQYF.

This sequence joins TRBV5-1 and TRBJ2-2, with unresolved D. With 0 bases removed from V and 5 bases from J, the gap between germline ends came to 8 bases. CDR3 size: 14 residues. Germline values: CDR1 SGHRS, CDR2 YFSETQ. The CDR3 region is CASSLGLPTGELFF. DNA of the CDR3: TGCGCCAGCAGCTTGGGACTTCCTACCGGGGAGCTGTTTTTT.

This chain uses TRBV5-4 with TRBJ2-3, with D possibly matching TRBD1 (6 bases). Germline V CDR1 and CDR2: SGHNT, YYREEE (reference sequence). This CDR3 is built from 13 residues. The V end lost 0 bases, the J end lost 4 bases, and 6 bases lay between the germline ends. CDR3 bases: TGTGCCAGCAGCTTGGAGGGGGCAGATACGCAGTATTTT. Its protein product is CASSLEGADTQYF.

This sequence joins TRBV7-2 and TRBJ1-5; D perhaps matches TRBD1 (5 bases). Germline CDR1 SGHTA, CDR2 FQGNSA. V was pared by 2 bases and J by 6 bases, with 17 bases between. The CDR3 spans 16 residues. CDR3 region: CASSLQSSGVSQPQHF. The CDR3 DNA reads TGTGCCAGCAGCTTACAGAGTTCGGGGGTCTCTCAGCCCCAGCATTTT.

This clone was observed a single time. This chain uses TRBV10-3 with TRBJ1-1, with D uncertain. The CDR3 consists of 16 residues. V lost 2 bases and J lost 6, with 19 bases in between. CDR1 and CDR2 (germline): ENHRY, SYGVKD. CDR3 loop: CAISELDRAMKAEAFF. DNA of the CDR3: TGTGCCATCAGTGAGCTGGACCGAGCAATGAAGGCTGAAGCTTTCTTT.

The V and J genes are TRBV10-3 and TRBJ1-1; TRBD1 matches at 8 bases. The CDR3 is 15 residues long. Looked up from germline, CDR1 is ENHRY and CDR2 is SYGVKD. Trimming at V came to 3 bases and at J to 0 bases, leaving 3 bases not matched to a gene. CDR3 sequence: CAISDRGPLNTEAFF. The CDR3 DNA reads TGTGCCATCAGTGACAGGGGGCCCTTGAACACTGAAGCTTTCTTT.

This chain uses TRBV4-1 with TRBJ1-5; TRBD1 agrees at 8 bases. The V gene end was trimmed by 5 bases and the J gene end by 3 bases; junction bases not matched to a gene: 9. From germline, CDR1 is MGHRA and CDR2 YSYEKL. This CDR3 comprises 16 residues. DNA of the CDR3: TGCGCCAGCAGCTCAAAGGACAGGGTATTCAATCAGCCCCAGCATTTT. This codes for CASSSKDRVFNQPQHF.